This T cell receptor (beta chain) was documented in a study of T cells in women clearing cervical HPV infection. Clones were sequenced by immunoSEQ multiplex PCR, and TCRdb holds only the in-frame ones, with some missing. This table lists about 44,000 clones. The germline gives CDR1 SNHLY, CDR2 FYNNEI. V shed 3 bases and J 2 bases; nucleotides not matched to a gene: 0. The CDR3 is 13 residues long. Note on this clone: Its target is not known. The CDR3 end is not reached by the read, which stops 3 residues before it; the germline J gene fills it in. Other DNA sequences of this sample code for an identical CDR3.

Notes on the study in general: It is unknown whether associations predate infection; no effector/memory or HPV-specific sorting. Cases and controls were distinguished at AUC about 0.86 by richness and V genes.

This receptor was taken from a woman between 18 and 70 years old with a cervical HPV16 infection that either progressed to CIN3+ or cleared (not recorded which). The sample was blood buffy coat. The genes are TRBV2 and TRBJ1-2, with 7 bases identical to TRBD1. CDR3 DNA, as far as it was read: TGTGCCAGCAGTGAGGACAGGAACTATGGC. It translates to CASSEDRNYG. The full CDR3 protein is CASSEDRNYGYTF.